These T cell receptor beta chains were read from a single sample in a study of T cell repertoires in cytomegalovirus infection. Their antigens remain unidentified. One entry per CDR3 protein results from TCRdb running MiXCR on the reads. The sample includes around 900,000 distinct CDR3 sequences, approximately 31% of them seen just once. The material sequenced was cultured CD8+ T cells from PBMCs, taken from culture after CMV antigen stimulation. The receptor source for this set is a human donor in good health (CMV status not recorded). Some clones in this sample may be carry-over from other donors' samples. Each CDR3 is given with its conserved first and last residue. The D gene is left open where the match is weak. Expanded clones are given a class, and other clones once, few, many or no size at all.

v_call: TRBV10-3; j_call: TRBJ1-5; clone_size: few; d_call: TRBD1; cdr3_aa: CAISEPPGDRWGPSNQPQHF; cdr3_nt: TGTGCCATCAGTGAGCCCCCCGGGGACAGGTGGGGACCTAGCAATCAGCCCCAGCATTTT
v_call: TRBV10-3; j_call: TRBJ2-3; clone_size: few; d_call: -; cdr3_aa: CAISESGEVQTQYF; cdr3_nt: TGTGCCATCAGTGAGTCCGGGGAGGTGCAAACGCAGTATTTT
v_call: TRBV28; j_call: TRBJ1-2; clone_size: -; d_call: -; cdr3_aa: CASSTRDGPYGYTF; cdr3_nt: TGTGCCAGCAGTACAAGGGACGGGCCCTATGGCTACACCTTC
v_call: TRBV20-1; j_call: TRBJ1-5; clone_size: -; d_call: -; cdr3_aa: CSARRNSNQPQHF; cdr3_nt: TGCAGTGCCCGACGAAATAGCAATCAGCCCCAGCATTTT
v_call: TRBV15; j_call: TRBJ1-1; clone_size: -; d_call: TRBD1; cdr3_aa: CATRVGRGQGSNTEAFF; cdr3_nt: TGTGCCACCAGGGTTGGCCGAGGACAGGGGTCGAACACTGAAGCTTTCTTT
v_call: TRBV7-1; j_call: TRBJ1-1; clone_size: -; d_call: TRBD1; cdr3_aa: CANSPGGRGTTEAFF; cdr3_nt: TGTGCCAACAGCCCAGGGGGCAGGGGGACCACTGAAGCTTTCTTT
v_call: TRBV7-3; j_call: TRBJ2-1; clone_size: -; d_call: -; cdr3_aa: CASSYGIGSYNEQFF; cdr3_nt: TGTGCCAGCAGCTACGGGATAGGCTCCTACAATGAGCAGTTCTTC
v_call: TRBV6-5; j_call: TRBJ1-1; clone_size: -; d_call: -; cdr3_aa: CASSYYLDTNTEAFF; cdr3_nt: TGTGCCAGCAGTTACTACTTGGATACGAACACTGAAGCTTTCTTT
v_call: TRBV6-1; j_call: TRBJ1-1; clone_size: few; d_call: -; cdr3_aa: CASIIHENTEAFF; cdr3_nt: TGTGCCAGCATTATTCATGAGAACACTGAAGCTTTCTTT
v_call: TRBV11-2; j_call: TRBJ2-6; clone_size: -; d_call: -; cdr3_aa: CASSLPGPPAGANVLTF; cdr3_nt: TGTGCCAGCAGCTTGCCGGGTCCGCCGGCTGGGGCCAACGTCCTGACTTTC
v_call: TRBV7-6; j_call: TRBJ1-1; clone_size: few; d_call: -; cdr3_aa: CASSLDGGSEAFF; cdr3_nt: TGTGCCAGCAGCTTAGATGGGGGATCTGAAGCTTTCTTT
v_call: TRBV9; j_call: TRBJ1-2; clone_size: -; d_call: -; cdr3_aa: CASSGGGTGRGGGYTF; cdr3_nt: TGCGCCAGCAGCGGAGGGGGGACGGGCAGGGGAGGTGGCTACACCTTC
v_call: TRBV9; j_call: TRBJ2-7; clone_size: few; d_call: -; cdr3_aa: CASSPRDAREQYF; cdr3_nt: TGTGCCAGCAGCCCCCGGGACGCTCGGGAGCAGTACTTC
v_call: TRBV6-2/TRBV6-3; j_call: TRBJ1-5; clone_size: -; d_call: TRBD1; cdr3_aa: CASSYPQGRTISNQPQHF; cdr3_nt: TGTGCCAGCAGTTATCCACAGGGGCGGACGATTAGCAATCAGCCCCAGCATTTT